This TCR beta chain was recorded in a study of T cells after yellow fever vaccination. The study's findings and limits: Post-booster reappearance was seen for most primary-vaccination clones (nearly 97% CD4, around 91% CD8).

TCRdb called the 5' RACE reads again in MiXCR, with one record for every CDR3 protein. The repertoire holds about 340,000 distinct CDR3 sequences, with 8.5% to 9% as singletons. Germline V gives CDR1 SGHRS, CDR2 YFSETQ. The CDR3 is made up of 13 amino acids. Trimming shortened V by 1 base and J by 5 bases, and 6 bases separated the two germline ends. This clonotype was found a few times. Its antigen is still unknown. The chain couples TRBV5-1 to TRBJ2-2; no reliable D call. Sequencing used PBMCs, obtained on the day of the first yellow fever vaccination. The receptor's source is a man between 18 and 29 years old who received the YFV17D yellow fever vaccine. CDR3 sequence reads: CASSLPGTGELFF. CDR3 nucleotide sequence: TGCGCCAGCAGCTTGCCAGGAACCGGGGAGCTGTTTTTT.